The 27 T cell receptor beta chains below were found in one sample sequenced in a study of T-cell reconstitution after alpha-beta-depleted transplantation in children. Unique molecular identifiers were incorporated during preparation of the TCRbeta library. From the PCR reads, TCRdb called clonotypes with MiXCR, one entry per CDR3 protein. The sample contains a few hundred thousand distinct CDR3 sequences, 20% to 30% of which appear only once. Sequenced here: PBMCs, sampled before TCRalphabeta/CD19-depleted stem cell transplant. The receptors originated from a boy younger than two with Wiskott-Aldrich syndrome, due to receive a stem cell transplant.

The V and J genes are TRBV29-1 and TRBJ2-7, with D perhaps matching TRBD2 (6 bases). The CDR3 length is 11 residues. The V end lost 5 bases, the J end lost 3 bases, and 8 bases lay between the germline ends. Germline CDR1 SQVTM, CDR2 ANQGSEA. The CDR3 protein is CSVRGVYEQYF. As DNA, the CDR3 is TGCAGCGTTCGCGGGGTCTACGAGCAGTACTTC.

V usage is TRBV6-1 and J usage is TRBJ2-7, with 8 bases matching TRBD1. V was clipped by 8 bases and J by 1 base; unmatched bases: 10. There are 15 residues in the CDR3. The germline V gene has CDR1 MNHNS and CDR2 SASEGT. The CDR3 DNA is TGTGCCAGCGGTACAGGGGGTGCCCCTTCCTACGAGCAGTACTTC. It codes for CASGTGGAPSYEQYF.

CDR3 bases: TGTGCCACCAGTGACTCACTAGCGGGAGGTCATAGAGAGCAGTTCTTC. It is translated as CATSDSLAGGHREQFF. The V gene is TRBV24-1, the J gene TRBJ2-1, with 12 bases that match TRBD2. CDR3 size: 16 residues. The germline V gene encodes CDR1 KGHDR and CDR2 SFDVKD. The J segment lost 10 bases and the V segment lost 4 bases, leaving 10 bases of the junction unmatched.

The sample holds a few counts of this clonotype. V gene TRBV5-5 combines with J gene TRBJ1-1, with TRBD1 matching over 10 bases. The V gene end was trimmed by 4 bases and the J gene end by 5 bases; junction bases not matched to a gene: 2. The CDR3 extends over 13 amino acids. The germline gives CDR1 SGHKS, CDR2 YYEKEE (reference sequence). CDR3 coding DNA: TGTGCCAGCAGCGGGGACAGGGGTACTGAAGCTTTCTTT. Translation gives CASSGDRGTEAFF.

The chain combines TRBV20-1 with TRBJ2-1; no firm D call. The CDR3 length is 12 residues. V dropped 6 bases and J dropped 5 bases, with 11 bases sitting between them. Germline CDR1 and CDR2: DFQATT and SNEGSKA (reference sequence). The CDR3 loop is CSAVGVHNEQFF. CDR3 coding DNA: TGCAGTGCAGTCGGAGTCCACAATGAGCAGTTCTTC.

This clonotype came up a few times. This chain links TRBV20-1 with TRBJ2-7; 10 bases map to TRBD2. CDR3 length equals 14 residues. J was trimmed by 3 bases and V by 4 bases; bases with no gene match: 6. Germline loops: CDR1 DFQATT, CDR2 SNEGSKA (reference sequence). CDR3 bases: TGCAGTGCTATCGTAGCGGGAGGAGACTACGAGCAGTACTTC. Protein sequence: CSAIVAGGDYEQYF.

The gene calls are TRBV13 and TRBJ2-1; 8 nucleotides match TRBD2. The germline CDR1 and CDR2 sequences are PRHDT and FYEKMQ (reference sequence). The CDR3 runs to 16 residues. Unmatched junction bases numbered 8, after V lost 3 bases and J lost 4 bases. CDR3 sequence reads: CASSFGFSGAYNEQFF. CDR3 sequence (DNA): TGTGCCAGCAGCTTCGGTTTTAGCGGGGCATACAATGAGCAGTTCTTC.

The chain carries TRBV24-1 and TRBJ1-5; 9 bases map to TRBD1. Germline trimming cut 7 bases from V and 4 bases from J; bases unmatched to any gene: 7. This CDR3 comprises 15 residues. Germline CDR1 and CDR2: KGHDR and SFDVKD. The CDR3 coding sequence is TGTGCCACCAGCCCCGGGACAGGGCTTAATCAGCCCCAGCATTTT. Translating gives CATSPGTGLNQPQHF.

V is TRBV7-9 and J is TRBJ2-3; D tentatively reads TRBD1 or TRBD2 (6 bases each). V lost 5 bases, J lost 11 bases, and 20 bases lay in between. This CDR3 has 14 residues. CDR1 is SEHNR and CDR2 is FQNEAQ in the germline V gene (reference sequence). Here the CDR3 reads CASSPGERGVRQYF. CDR3 DNA sequence: TGTGCCAGCAGCCCCGGTGAAAGGGGGGTCAGGCAGTATTTT.

This clonotype was counted only a few times. This chain uses TRBV24-1 with TRBJ2-2, with 8 nucleotides matching TRBD1. CDR1 and CDR2 from the germline V gene are KGHDR and SFDVKD. V lost 3 bases and J lost 3; bases outside the gene matches: 5. The CDR3 has 16 amino acids. CDR3 loop: CATSDQGAMDTGELFF. The CDR3 coding sequence is TGTGCCACCAGTGATCAGGGGGCGATGGACACCGGGGAGCTGTTTTTT.

V usage is TRBV11-2 and J usage is TRBJ2-1, with TRBD1 matching 10 bases. The CDR3 spans 17 residues. Germline V lookup: CDR1 SGHAT, CDR2 FQNNGV. Trimming cost V 3 bases and J 5 bases; bases outside gene matches: 10. The CDR3, as DNA: TGTGCCAGCAGCTTGGCTTCCCGGGACAGGGGCAACAATGAGCAGTTCTTC. Residues: CASSLASRDRGNNEQFF.

The chain employs TRBV12-3 or TRBV12-4 and TRBJ2-3; the match to TRBD1 covers 10 bases. V gave up 6 bases and J gave up 4 bases; unmatched junction bases: 10. The length of the CDR3 is 16 residues. The chain's CDR3 is CASSPGQGVFPDTQYF. In DNA, the CDR3 is TGTGCCAGCAGCCCTGGACAGGGGGTTTTTCCAGATACGCAGTATTTT.

The rearrangement joins TRBV27 to TRBJ2-7, with D possibly matching TRBD2 (6 bases). Germline V gives CDR1 MNHEY, CDR2 SMNVEV (reference sequence). The CDR3 runs 12 residues. As DNA, the CDR3 is TGTGCTAGTATGGCTAGCGTATACGAGCAGTACTTC. It specifies CASMASVYEQYF.

J is TRBJ2-7 and V is TRBV18; possible D gene TRBD1, 6 bases. Germline V gene data show CDR1 as KGHSH and CDR2 as LQKENI. The CDR3 spans 14 residues. V dropped 3 bases and J dropped 2 bases, with 11 bases sitting between them. CDR3 loop: CASSPGQSTYEQYF. CDR3 sequence (DNA): TGTGCCAGCTCACCTGGACAGTCGACCTACGAGCAGTACTTC.

The rearrangement joins TRBV5-1 to TRBJ2-1; TRBD2 matches at 15 bases. J was trimmed by 7 bases and V by 4 bases; bases with no gene match: 6. Germline values: CDR1 SGHRS, CDR2 YFSETQ. This CDR3 contains 16 residues. The CDR3 loop is CASSGGLAGGANEQFF. CDR3 coding DNA: TGCGCCAGCAGCGGGGGACTAGCGGGAGGAGCGAATGAGCAGTTCTTC. Combining the CDR3 with reference TRBV5-1 and TRBJ2-1 gives the whole variable domain KAGVTQTPRYLIKTRGQQVTLSCSPISGHRSVSWYQQTPGQGLQFLFEYFSETQRNKGNFPGRFSGRQFSNSRSEMNVSTLELGDSALYLCASSGGLAGGANEQFFGPGTRLTVL.

Only a few counts were recorded for this clonotype. The rearrangement uses TRBV27 and TRBJ1-6; a weak D match, TRBD1 (5 bases). Germline V gene data show CDR1 as MNHEY and CDR2 as SMNVEV (reference sequence). Trimming removed 5 bases from V and 8 bases from J, with 16 bases in between. The length of the CDR3 is 15 residues. The CDR3: CASSPGTVIYSPLHF. CDR3 coding DNA: TGTGCCAGCAGTCCGGGGACGGTGATTTATTCACCCCTCCACTTT.

The rearrangement links TRBV29-1 to TRBJ2-6; D gene ambiguous. The CDR3 totals 15 residues. Germline loops: CDR1 SQVTM, CDR2 ANQGSEA. Between the trimmed V and J ends, which lost 2 bases and 0 bases, there was a span of 8 bases. CDR3 coding DNA: TGCAGCGTTGAAATCCCGCACTCTGGGGCCAACGTCCTGACTTTC. Its translation is CSVEIPHSGANVLTF.

The genes are TRBV24-1 and TRBJ1-5; no definite D call. Trimming shortened V by 4 bases and J by 0 bases, and 6 bases separated the two germline ends. The CDR3 has 14 amino acids. Germline CDR1 reads KGHDR; CDR2 reads SFDVKD. The CDR3 DNA sequence: TGTGCCACCAGTGACGGTCCTAGCAATCAGCCCCAGCATTTT. It specifies CATSDGPSNQPQHF.

V and J are TRBV25-1 and TRBJ2-1; tentatively, D is TRBD1 (5 bases). Trimming pared 0 bases from V and 4 bases from J, leaving 34 bases between. The CDR3 length is 23 residues. CDR1 MGHDK and CDR2 SYGVNS come from the germline V gene. The CDR3 DNA reads as TGTGCCAGCAGTGAATATGTTGGGTCAGGGCTCAGTAAAAGGGATACAGAATACAATGAGCAGTTCTTC. Its protein product is CASSEYVGSGLSKRDTEYNEQFF.

This clonotype occurred a few times. This rearrangement joins TRBV4-2 to TRBJ1-4; 7 bases line up with TRBD1. Trimming cost V 4 bases and J 6 bases; bases outside gene matches: 5. This CDR3 is built from 14 residues. Germline lookup yields CDR1 LGHNA and CDR2 YNFKEQ. The CDR3 nucleotides read TGTGCCAGCAGCCGGAGGGGGCGCGATGAAAAACTGTTTTTT. Residues: CASSRRGRDEKLFF.

The chain joins TRBV29-1 to TRBJ2-2; a weak D match, TRBD1 (6 bases). Trimming removed 7 bases from V and 4 bases from J, with 13 bases in between. CDR3 length: 13 residues. Germline CDR1 is SQVTM and CDR2 is ANQGSEA. CDR3 loop: CSGSRGTTGELFF. The CDR3 coding sequence is TGCAGCGGAAGCAGGGGCACCACCGGGGAGCTGTTTTTT.

This clonotype was counted a few times. This chain joins TRBV3-1 and TRBJ1-1; D is unclear. CDR3 size: 16 residues. Deletions cut 1 base from V and 0 bases from J, with 12 bases between. Germline assignment: CDR1 LGHDT and CDR2 YNNKEL (reference sequence). CDR3 nucleotide sequence: TGTGCCAGCAGCCAAGGTGGCAGGCCGATGAACACTGAAGCTTTCTTT. Amino acid sequence: CASSQGGRPMNTEAFF.

The chain combines TRBV28 with TRBJ2-7; D is undetermined. The CDR3 runs 15 residues. Between the trimmed V and J ends, which lost 6 bases and 5 bases, there was a span of 20 bases. Germline assignment: CDR1 MDHEN and CDR2 SYDVKM. CDR3 DNA: TGTGCCAGCAGGCCACCGGACCTCGGCGGAGACGAGCAGTACTTC. Translation: CASRPPDLGGDEQYF.

The chain joins TRBV5-1 to TRBJ2-7; 9 bases match TRBD1. Germline CDR1 is SGHRS and CDR2 is YFSETQ. The V and J ends lost 4 bases and 2 bases, in that order; junction bases with no gene match: 10. The CDR3 extends over 16 amino acids. CDR3 region: CASSRPGQGRTYEQYF. In nucleotides, the CDR3 is TGCGCCAGCAGCCGACCTGGACAGGGGCGAACCTACGAGCAGTACTTC.

This clonotype has only one observation. Here the CDR3 DNA reads TGTGCCAGCAGCCAAAAAGTGCCCCATAGTGTCAATGAGCAGTTCTTC. It is translated as CASSQKVPHSVNEQFF. The V and J genes are TRBV3-1 and TRBJ2-1; D ambiguous. Germline V gives CDR1 LGHDT, CDR2 YNNKEL (reference sequence). The V end lost 2 bases, the J end lost 6 bases, and 17 bases lay between the germline ends. The CDR3 totals 16 residues.

This chain joins TRBV20-1 and TRBJ2-2, with D perhaps matching TRBD1 (6 bases). Germline V CDR1 and CDR2: DFQATT, SNEGSKA (reference sequence). Trimming stripped 2 bases from V and 1 base from J, with 11 bases between. This CDR3 has 15 residues. The DNA for the CDR3 is TGCAGTGCTAGATTATCGGGACAGAACACCGGGGAGCTGTTTTTT. It yields the protein CSARLSGQNTGELFF.

The rearrangement uses TRBV5-5 and TRBJ2-2, with D unclear. Per germline, CDR1 SGHKS and CDR2 YYEKEE (reference sequence). V lost 4 bases and J 5 bases, leaving 12 bases between the germline ends. The CDR3 runs 14 residues. CDR3 nucleotide sequence: TGTGCCAGCAGCCTCCGAAGCGTTACCGGGGAGCTGTTTTTT. As protein: CASSLRSVTGELFF.